One sample yielded the 27 T cell receptor beta chains listed below, sequenced in a study of response to subunit inactivated influenza vaccine. A single record per CDR3 protein comes from TCRdb applying MiXCR to the RT-PCR reads. In the table there are a few hundred thousand distinct CDR3 sequences, 14% of which are singletons. The input for sequencing was PBMCs from blood, taken roughly 12 days after vaccination. The receptors originated from a man over 45 who received an inactivated influenza vaccine.

The V and J genes are TRBV9 and TRBJ2-3; 8 bases map to TRBD2. V dropped 0 bases and J dropped 3; count of bases not matched to a gene: 6. The V gene's germline CDR1 is SGDLS and CDR2 YYNGEE. The length of the CDR3 is 16 residues. The CDR3 region is CASSVGPGGSTDTQYF. DNA of the CDR3: TGTGCCAGCAGCGTAGGCCCGGGGGGGTCGACAGATACGCAGTATTTT. Based on the CDR3 plus reference TRBV9 and TRBJ2-3, the full variable domain is DSGVTQTPKHLITATGQRVTLRCSPRSGDLSVYWYQQSLDQGLQFLIQYYNGEERAKGNILERFSAQQFPDLHSELNLSSLELGDSALYFCASSVGPGGSTDTQYFGPGTRLTVL.

This clonotype was counted only a few times. V and J are TRBV20-1 and TRBJ2-2; D remains ambiguous. Germline V gives CDR1 DFQATT, CDR2 SNEGSKA (reference sequence). The CDR3 runs to 13 residues. The ends were cut back, 3 bases at V and 0 bases at J, with 5 bases in the middle. CDR3 sequence (DNA): TGCAGTGCTAGTTTTCCGAACACCGGGGAGCTGTTTTTT. As protein: CSASFPNTGELFF.

This clonotype was recorded a few times. The chain is built from TRBV28 and TRBJ2-7; maybe TRBD2 (5 bases). The CDR3 covers 13 residues. Germline assignment: CDR1 MDHEN and CDR2 SYDVKM. Trimming pared 1 base from V and 9 bases from J, leaving 13 bases between. The CDR3 coding sequence is TGTGCCAGCAGTTTATCCAGCCATGGAGGGCAGTACTTC. Protein sequence: CASSLSSHGGQYF.

This clonotype was counted a few times. This chain joins TRBV28 and TRBJ2-7; maybe TRBD2 (5 bases). V lost 6 bases and J 2 bases, leaving 8 bases between the germline ends. CDR1 is MDHEN and CDR2 is SYDVKM in the germline V gene. The CDR3 contains 12 residues. The CDR3 protein is CASRMGAYEQYF. CDR3 sequence (DNA): TGTGCCAGCAGGATGGGAGCCTACGAGCAGTACTTC.

V is TRBV19 and J is TRBJ2-7, with 8 bases matching TRBD2. The CDR3 is 15 residues long. In germline, CDR1 is LNHDA, CDR2 SQIVND (reference sequence). After removal of 1 base from V and 6 bases from J, the junction contained 8 bases not matched to a gene. The DNA for the CDR3 is TGTGCCAGTAGTATAGCCGCCGCGGGAGGCGCCGAGCAGTACTTC. Translated, it gives CASSIAAAGGAEQYF.

At least ten counts were recorded for this clonotype. One end of the junction varies from germline; a read error may be responsible. The chain employs TRBV7-2 and TRBJ1-1; D is possibly TRBD1 (5 bases). The CDR3 runs to 14 residues. Germline V gene sequence: CDR1 SGHTA, CDR2 FQGNSA. CDR3 region: CASSLVGGDTEAFF. The CDR3 DNA reads TGCGCCAGCAGCTTGGTGGGGGGAGACACTGAAGCTTTCTTT.

This clonotype turned up a few times. The V gene is TRBV28, the J gene TRBJ2-7, with D perhaps matching TRBD1 or TRBD2 (5 bases each). Trimming cost V 8 bases and J 2 bases, with 19 bases left between them. Germline values: CDR1 MDHEN, CDR2 SYDVKM. This CDR3 comprises 15 residues. This chain's CDR3 is CASRGRASITYEQYF. Here the CDR3 DNA reads TGTGCCAGCCGGGGCCGCGCGAGCATCACCTACGAGCAGTACTTC.

V and J are TRBV5-1 and TRBJ2-5, with 8 nucleotides matching TRBD2. The CDR3 spans 15 residues. Per germline, CDR1 SGHRS and CDR2 YFSETQ. V was pared by 1 base and J by 4 bases, with 6 bases of the junction left unmatched. The CDR3 here is CASSLTTGGRETQYF. The CDR3 coding sequence is TGCGCCAGCAGCTTGACGACGGGGGGGCGAGAGACCCAGTACTTC.

The chain recombines TRBV3-1 with TRBJ2-5, with 9 bases fitting TRBD1. CDR1 and CDR2 (germline): LGHDT, YNNKEL (reference sequence). V lost 2 bases and J lost 5; bases outside the gene matches: 6. The CDR3 loop spans 15 amino acids. In nucleotides, the CDR3 is TGTGCCAGCAGCCAATCGGACAGGGGAGGGGAGACCCAGTACTTC. Its translation is CASSQSDRGGETQYF.

The V call is TRBV15, the J call TRBJ2-1; D may match TRBD1 or TRBD2 (6 bases each). Germline V lookup: CDR1 LNHNV, CDR2 YYDKDF (reference sequence). The CDR3 runs to 16 residues. The V and J ends lost 1 base and 2 bases respectively, with 12 bases between them. The CDR3 protein is CATSRGRGPTYNEQFF. In nucleotides, the CDR3 is TGTGCCACCAGCAGAGGACGGGGGCCGACCTACAATGAGCAGTTCTTC.

The chain joins TRBV4-2 to TRBJ2-3, with no clear D. V lost 2 bases, J lost 3 bases, and 9 bases lay in between. This CDR3 contains 14 residues. In germline, CDR1 is LGHNA, CDR2 YNFKEQ. The CDR3 DNA is TGTGCCAGCAGCCAACCTCCCCCGACAGATACGCAGTATTTT. It codes for CASSQPPPTDTQYF.

This chain joins TRBV7-2 and TRBJ2-3; a possible D gene is TRBD2 (6 bases). The CDR3 consists of 16 residues. The V gene lost 4 bases and the J gene lost 2 bases, with 16 bases spanning the gap. Germline loops: CDR1 SGHTA, CDR2 FQGNSA. The CDR3 sequence is CASSSIGSGSTDTQYF. Written as DNA, the CDR3 is TGTGCCAGCAGCTCGATAGGTAGCGGTTCCACAGATACGCAGTATTTT.

This clonotype was seen just once. The rearrangement joins TRBV18 to TRBJ2-7, with TRBD1 matching over 10 bases. The germline V gene has CDR1 KGHSH and CDR2 LQKENI. Germline trimming cut 0 bases from V and 7 bases from J; bases unmatched to any gene: 9. The CDR3 loop spans 16 amino acids. The CDR3 bases are TGTGCCAGCTCACCACCGGGTCTTGGGGGACAGGGGGAGCAGTACTTC. It encodes CASSPPGLGGQGEQYF.

The chain employs TRBV13 and TRBJ2-1, with D perhaps being TRBD1 or TRBD2 (6 bases each). The CDR3 is 14 residues long. CDR1 and CDR2 from the germline V gene are PRHDT and FYEKMQ (reference sequence). V lost 2 bases, J lost 7 bases, and 12 bases lay in between. Here the CDR3 reads CASSLYRGANEQFF. CDR3 bases: TGTGCCAGCAGCTTATATAGGGGGGCGAATGAGCAGTTCTTC.

The sample holds a few counts of this clonotype. The chain has TRBV7-9 and TRBJ1-1, with no clear D. The CDR3 runs 14 residues. Germline loops: CDR1 SEHNR, CDR2 FQNEAQ (reference sequence). V was clipped by 1 base and J by 1 base, with 7 bases between them. Written as DNA, the CDR3 is TGTGCCAGCAGCTTAGAACACTCGAACACTGAAGCTTTCTTT. Translating it yields CASSLEHSNTEAFF.

In this sample, this clonotype turned up many times. The genes are TRBV12-3 or TRBV12-4 and TRBJ2-1; D gene ambiguous. Between the trimmed V and J ends, which lost 4 bases and 4 bases, there was a span of 11 bases. This CDR3 region has 14 residues. The CDR3 spells CASSYSRLYNEQFF. Here the CDR3 DNA reads TGTGCCAGCAGTTATTCTAGGCTGTACAATGAGCAGTTCTTC.

In its sample, this clonotype was seen a few times. This chain links TRBV18 with TRBJ2-4; TRBD2 is a possible D gene (5 bases). The length of the CDR3 is 17 residues. V dropped 3 bases and J dropped 8 bases, with 23 bases sitting between them. Germline V gene data show CDR1 as KGHSH and CDR2 as LQKENI. CDR3 loop: CASSPRGQGAPRHIQYF. The CDR3 coding sequence is TGTGCCAGCTCACCCCGCGGGCAAGGCGCCCCCAGGCACATTCAGTACTTC.

This clonotype was observed a few times. The chain has TRBV5-1 and TRBJ2-7; 11 nucleotides line up with TRBD2. This CDR3 is built from 16 residues. Germline-derived CDR1 and CDR2 are SGHRS and YFSETQ. Trimming at V came to 4 bases and at J to 0 bases, leaving 6 bases not matched to a gene. This chain's CDR3 is CASSILSGGASYEQYF. CDR3 bases: TGCGCCAGCAGCATCCTTAGCGGGGGGGCCTCCTACGAGCAGTACTTC.

V gene TRBV9 combines with J gene TRBJ2-3; TRBD2 is a possible D gene (6 bases). The CDR3 extends over 15 amino acids. V lost 1 base and J 4 bases, leaving 13 bases between the germline ends. Per the germline V gene, CDR1 is SGDLS and CDR2 is YYNGEE. The CDR3 loop is CASSVYTGDSDTQYF. The CDR3 DNA reads as TGTGCCAGCAGCGTATATACGGGAGACTCAGATACGCAGTATTTT.

This clonotype was counted many times. The chain uses TRBV3-1 and TRBJ2-5; no reliable D call. The CDR3 sequence is 12 residues long. Germline values: CDR1 LGHDT, CDR2 YNNKEL (reference sequence). Deletions cut 1 base from V and 5 bases from J, with 5 bases between. CDR3 nucleotides: TGTGCCAGCAGCCAAGCTGGGGAGACCCAGTACTTC. Translating gives CASSQAGETQYF.

The CDR3 is CASSFYDRSGYTF. The CDR3, as DNA: TGTGCCAGCAGTTTCTACGATAGGAGTGGCTACACCTTC. The chain recombines TRBV12-3 or TRBV12-4 with TRBJ1-2; D is unclear. The CDR3 is 13 residues long. Trimming removed 3 bases at V and 7 bases at J, with 12 bases between.

This clonotype was observed a few times. The chain links TRBV20-1 to TRBJ2-3; D might be TRBD2 (5 bases). Trimming shortened V by 5 bases and J by 2 bases, and 11 bases separated the two germline ends. CDR3 length: 13 amino acids. The V gene's germline CDR1 is DFQATT and CDR2 SNEGSKA (reference sequence). CDR3 loop: CSARRTYTDTQYF. The CDR3 coding sequence is TGCAGTGCTCGAAGGACTTACACAGATACGCAGTATTTT.

The chain recombines TRBV7-2 with TRBJ1-3, with D unresolved. The V end was cut by 6 bases, the J end by 2 bases, with 8 bases between. From germline, CDR1 is SGHTA and CDR2 FQGNSA. The CDR3 consists of 13 residues. The CDR3 DNA sequence: TGTGCCAGCAGACCTGCGCCTGGAAACACCATATATTTT. Encoded protein: CASRPAPGNTIYF.

This clonotype was detected only a few times. This sequence joins TRBV15 and TRBJ2-1; D might be TRBD2 (6 bases). The CDR3 length is 14 residues. The V and J ends lost 6 bases and 4 bases respectively, with 13 bases between them. The germline CDR1 and CDR2 sequences are LNHNV and YYDKDF (reference sequence). The CDR3 protein is CATRESGFYNEQFF. The CDR3 DNA is TGTGCCACCAGGGAGAGCGGGTTTTACAATGAGCAGTTCTTC.

This sequence joins TRBV7-6 and TRBJ2-3; TRBD2 matches 7 bases. The CDR3 runs to 17 residues. CDR1 and CDR2 from the germline V gene are SGHVS and FNYEAQ. V trimming: 5 bases; J trimming: 2 bases; junction bases outside the gene matches: 13. The CDR3 here is CASSLVESGTTTDTQYF. The CDR3 nucleotides read TGTGCCAGCAGCCTCGTAGAATCCGGGACTACCACAGATACGCAGTATTTT.

The rearrangement joins TRBV15 to TRBJ2-7, with 9 bases identical to TRBD1. From germline, CDR1 is LNHNV and CDR2 YYDKDF (reference sequence). The V gene end was trimmed by 1 base and the J gene end by 8 bases; junction bases not matched to a gene: 6. The CDR3 sequence is 14 residues long. The CDR3 region has the DNA TGTGCCACCAGCAGAGGCCGGGACAGGGCCAAGCAGTACTTC. Its translation is CATSRGRDRAKQYF.

The rearrangement uses TRBV20-1 and TRBJ2-1; D might be TRBD2 (7 bases). The CDR3 runs to 15 residues. Looked up from germline, CDR1 is DFQATT and CDR2 is SNEGSKA (reference sequence). Trimming removed 5 bases from V and 5 bases from J, with 19 bases in between. CDR3 protein: CSAGRRGAVDNEQFF. The CDR3, as DNA: TGCAGTGCTGGGAGACGGGGGGCCGTCGACAATGAGCAGTTCTTC.